The sequence of this T cell receptor beta chain was determined in a study of T cell clonality in common variable immunodeficiency. Whole-study results and caveats: In common variable immunodeficiency, TCR beta chains reportedly carried fewer deletions and N-nucleotide insertions. CVID subjects showed higher TCRbeta clonality than healthy controls. The cause of increased CVID clonality remains unclear without subpopulation sequencing.

This CDR3 region has 13 residues. CDR1 and CDR2 from the germline V gene are LNHDA and SQIVND (reference sequence). This clone appeared many times. Its target is not known. The read gets to within 3 residues of the CDR3 end, and the germline J gene fills in the rest. Profiling relied on immunoSEQ multiplex PCR, and the TCRdb table lists in-frame clones only, not all of them. The data show approximately 34,000 clones, with none appearing a single time. Sequenced sample: peripheral blood mononuclear cells. The chain combines TRBV19 with TRBJ1-2; TRBD1 matches at 11 bases. The TCR sequence derives from a person aged 18 to 75 in good health. The CDR3: CATTRTGGDGYTF. The DNA read from the CDR3 is TGTGCCACCACCCGGACAGGGGGCGACGGC.